Listed below are T cell receptor beta chains from one sample, sequenced in a study of blood T cells in healthy people across ages. TCRdb itself ran the 5' RACE reads through MiXCR, one entry per CDR3 protein. Of fewer than 1,200,000 distinct CDR3 sequences in the sample, 20% to 25% were seen once. Another study also made use of these data, one on T cells of mothers and their children.

Sequencing was carried out using blood. These receptors all stem from a girl aged 2-10 years in good health. Each CDR3 is given with its conserved first and last residue. A D gene is named only where the DNA matches it firmly. For some rows the clone size is stated as once, few or many, or as a class when expanded; others skip it.

. | . | TRBJ2-7 | TRBV5-5 | TGTGCCAGCAGCTCGCGAGGGGACGGGAGCGAATACGAGCAGTACTTC | CASSSRGDGSEYEQYF
. | . | TRBJ1-1 | TRBV5-1 | TGCGCCAGCAGCCTGGGAGGGGCAAGGCAGACAACTGAAGCTTTCTTT | CASSLGGARQTTEAFF
many | . | TRBJ2-5 | TRBV18 | TGTGCCAGCAGTCCAAAAGAGACCCAGTACTTC | CASSPKETQYF
. | . | TRBJ1-1 | TRBV28 | TGTGCCAGCAGTTTTACCGAGGGGAACACTGAAGCTTTCTTT | CASSFTEGNTEAFF
. | . | TRBJ2-1 | TRBV4-3 | TGCGCCAGCAGCCAAGATCTTACTTCCGGGGCGTGGAATGAGCAGTTCTTC | CASSQDLTSGAWNEQFF
. | TRBD2 | TRBJ2-1 | TRBV27 | TGTGCCAGCAGTTCCTTCCCCGGGACTAGCGTCTACAATGAGCAGTTCTTC | CASSSFPGTSVYNEQFF
. | . | TRBJ2-3 | TRBV7-2 | TGTGCCGTCGACCCGTTTTCCCCTAGAGATACGCAGTATTTT | CAVDPFSPRDTQYF
. | TRBD1 | TRBJ2-1 | TRBV20-1 | TGCAGTGCTGGGATTACAGGGGCTTTTTACAATGAGCAGTTCTTC | CSAGITGAFYNEQFF
. | . | TRBJ2-7 | TRBV6-2/TRBV6-3 | TGTGCCAGCAGTTTTAACCCGGGCGAGCAGTACTTC | CASSFNPGEQYF
. | . | TRBJ2-5 | TRBV6-5 | TGTGCCAGCAGTTCCGTGATGGAGGGTCCAGAGACCCAGTACTTC | CASSSVMEGPETQYF
few | . | TRBJ2-3 | TRBV24-1 | TGTGCCACCAGTGAGCCTGACAGGTCAGCTGGGCTCACAGATACGCAGTATTTT | CATSEPDRSAGLTDTQYF
few | . | TRBJ1-2 | TRBV6-6 | TGTGCCAGCAGCCAAAACAGGGAAAGGGGCTACACCTTC | CASSQNRERGYTF
. | . | TRBJ1-4 | TRBV28 | TGTGCCAGCAGGCCGCCCGGTGGTGCAGAAAAACTGTTTTTT | CASRPPGGAEKLFF
many | . | TRBJ1-5 | TRBV12-3/TRBV12-4 | TGTGCCAGCAGTTTGAATTCCGGTCAGCCCCAGCATTTT | CASSLNSGQPQHF
. | TRBD2 | TRBJ2-5 | TRBV7-3 | TGTGCCAGCAGCTTACAGCGGGGGAACCAAGAGACCCAGTACTTC | CASSLQRGNQETQYF
. | . | TRBJ1-1 | TRBV12-5 | TGTGCTAGTGGTTTGGTACTTTCGGGCCACACTGAAGCTTTCTTT | CASGLVLSGHTEAFF
few | TRBD2 | TRBJ2-7 | TRBV13 | TGTGCCAGCAGCTTAGGCCTGGTAGCGGGAGCCCCGGAGCAGTACTTC | CASSLGLVAGAPEQYF
once | . | TRBJ2-4 | TRBV29-1 | TGCAGCGTTGGGGACCCTAGACGGGCCAAAAACATTCAGTACTTC | CSVGDPRRAKNIQYF
few | . | TRBJ2-1 | TRBV9 | TGTGCCAGCAGCGTAGCCGGGGAAACCTACAATGAGCAGTTCTTC | CASSVAGETYNEQFF
. | . | TRBJ2-3 | TRBV6-1 | TGTGCCAGCAGTGAACCCGGCGTTCGAACGCAGTATTTT | CASSEPGVRTQYF
. | . | TRBJ1-1 | TRBV2 | TGTGCCAGCATACCGATCCAACTGAACACTGAAGCTTTCTTT | CASIPIQLNTEAFF
few | . | TRBJ2-5 | TRBV12-3/TRBV12-4 | TGTGCCAGCATCTTGGGGGCACGGGAGACCCAGTACTTC | CASILGARETQYF
once | TRBD2 | TRBJ2-3 | TRBV4-2 | TGTGCCAGCAGCCAACCCGGGGGGGCCGGAGGCACAGATACGCAGTATTTT | CASSQPGGAGGTDTQYF
few | . | TRBJ2-3 | TRBV4-2 | TGTGCCAGCAGCCAAGATCCGTCAGATACGCAGTATTTT | CASSQDPSDTQYF
. | . | TRBJ1-4 | TRBV20-1 | TGCAGTGCAAGACCGCGGGACGGGGGAAAACTGTTTTTT | CSARPRDGGKLFF
. | . | TRBJ2-6 | TRBV2 | TGTGCCACCCACGGGACCGACGACTCTGGGGCCAACGTCCTGACTTTC | CATHGTDDSGANVLTF
. | . | TRBJ2-3 | TRBV27 | TGTGCCAGCAGTTTGAGGATAGGTACGCAGTATTTT | CASSLRIGTQYF
once | . | TRBJ2-7 | TRBV12-3/TRBV12-4 | TGTGCCAGCAGTTTAGCCATGGGTCCGGGACGGGGGTCATTCGAGCAGTACTTC | CASSLAMGPGRGSFEQYF
. | . | TRBJ2-1 | TRBV29-1 | TGCAGCGTGGAAAGGGGCGGATCGCCTCAATACAATGAGCAGTTCTTC | CSVERGGSPQYNEQFF
few | . | TRBJ1-2 | TRBV7-8 | TGTGCCAGCAGCGCCCAGGGAGGGCTCGGATATGGCTACACCTTC | CASSAQGGLGYGYTF
. | . | TRBJ1-5 | TRBV19 | TGTGCCAGTAGTATCGGAGCGGGCCTGGGGAATCAGCCCCAGCATTTT | CASSIGAGLGNQPQHF
. | . | TRBJ1-1 | TRBV29-1 | TGCAGCGTCGACAGGTGGAACACTGAAGCTTTCTTT | CSVDRWNTEAFF
. | . | TRBJ1-2 | TRBV2 | TGTGCCAGCAGTCCTCAATCGGGAAGTTCTAACTATGGCTACACCTTC | CASSPQSGSSNYGYTF
. | TRBD2 | TRBJ2-1 | TRBV11-2 | TGTGCCAGCAGCTCCGGACTAGCGGTCGTCAATGAGCAGTTCTTC | CASSSGLAVVNEQFF
. | TRBD1 | TRBJ1-5 | TRBV12-3/TRBV12-4 | TGTGCCAGCAGTCGGCTTGGGACAGGGGCTATCAATCAGCCCCAGCATTTT | CASSRLGTGAINQPQHF
. | . | TRBJ2-1 | TRBV7-8 | TGTGCCAGCAGCTTAGATGGGGGGGGGCGAAATGAGCAGTTCTTC | CASSLDGGGRNEQFF
few | . | TRBJ1-1 | TRBV5-1 | TGCGCCAGCAGCGCGGACACTGAAGCTTTCTTT | CASSADTEAFF
. | . | TRBJ2-7 | TRBV27 | TGTGCCAGCAGTTCCACGGGACGGACCTACGAGCAGTACTTC | CASSSTGRTYEQYF
few | TRBD1 | TRBJ1-1 | TRBV29-1 | TGCAGCGCGGACAGGGGGCTTACGGCCCCTGAAGCTTTCTTT | CSADRGLTAPEAFF
. | . | TRBJ2-2 | TRBV7-9 | TGTGCCAGCAGCTTAAGGATCTGGGACACCGGGGAGCTGTTTTTT | CASSLRIWDTGELFF
. | . | TRBJ2-1 | TRBV20-1 | TGCAGTGCTAGAGATGTTGACCTTAGATTCAGGGCGTACAATGAGCAGTTCTTC | CSARDVDLRFRAYNEQFF
. | . | TRBJ2-1 | TRBV29-1 | TGCAGTGTACAGCCTATGTTAGCGTTGGATGAGCAGTTCTTC | CSVQPMLALDEQFF
. | . | TRBJ1-2 | TRBV12-3/TRBV12-4 | TGTGCCAGCAGTCGGGGTATGGGGGATTCCACCTTC | CASSRGMGDSTF
. | TRBD2 | TRBJ2-1 | TRBV29-1 | TGCAGCGTTGATAACACGGAGCGGGAGTTAAGTGAGGATGAGCAGTTCTTC | CSVDNTERELSEDEQFF
. | . | TRBJ2-5 | TRBV12-5 | TGTGCTAGTGGTTTGTACCAGGGGACCCAGTACTTC | CASGLYQGTQYF
. | . | TRBJ1-3 | TRBV4-1 | TGCGCCAGCAGCCAAGTTGGGCTTGTCGCCATATATTTT | CASSQVGLVAIYF
few | TRBD1 | TRBJ2-4 | TRBV12-3/TRBV12-4 | TGTGCCAGCAGTACAGGGGTTTCCAAAAACATTCAGTACTTC | CASSTGVSKNIQYF
many | . | TRBJ2-7 | TRBV11-2 | TGTGCCAGCAGTTCCGGGACGGATTACTACGAGCAGTACTTC | CASSSGTDYYEQYF
few | TRBD2 | TRBJ2-7 | TRBV28 | TGTGCCAGCAGTTTACCCTTAGGACTAGCTGCGTACGAGCAGTACTTC | CASSLPLGLAAYEQYF